Listed below are T cell receptor beta chains from one sample, sequenced in a study of T cell responses to AZD1222 COVID-19 vaccine. Profiled with immunoSEQ multiplex PCR; TCRdb holds only in-frame clones, not every one. The sample includes under 170,000 clones, 85% to 95% of them seen just once. This material consisted of peripheral blood, taken on day 0 of AZD1222 vaccination. The receptors stem from an adult in good health. Each CDR3 is given with its conserved first and last residue.

j_call: TRBJ2-3; v_call: TRBV6-2/TRBV6-3; cdr3_aa: CASSYPHPTQYF
j_call: TRBJ1-6; v_call: TRBV5-6; cdr3_aa: CASSSTAAPSPLHF
j_call: TRBJ1-3; v_call: TRBV5-1; cdr3_aa: CASSYVLGDTIYF
j_call: TRBJ1-3; v_call: TRBV18; cdr3_aa: CASSPVGPTLEGNTIYF
j_call: TRBJ1-1; v_call: TRBV18; cdr3_aa: CASSPPKGDRTEAFF
j_call: TRBJ2-3; v_call: TRBV7-2; cdr3_aa: CASSPGTSVTDTQYF
j_call: TRBJ2-3; v_call: TRBV29-1; cdr3_aa: CSVRITGTDTQYF
j_call: TRBJ1-6; v_call: TRBV19; cdr3_aa: CASSRSAQGAQRSPLHF
j_call: TRBJ2-1; v_call: TRBV7-3; cdr3_aa: CASSLDYYNEQFF
j_call: TRBJ1-1; v_call: TRBV6-5; cdr3_aa: CASRRPGSTEAFF
j_call: TRBJ2-4; v_call: TRBV24-1; cdr3_aa: CATISTGGEDKNIQYF
j_call: TRBJ1-2; v_call: TRBV19; cdr3_aa: CASSTGYGINGYTF
j_call: TRBJ1-2; v_call: TRBV6-5; cdr3_aa: CASSYSNRGSGYTF
j_call: TRBJ1-4; v_call: TRBV3-1/TRBV3-2; cdr3_aa: CASSRDRNNEKLFF
j_call: TRBJ1-4; v_call: TRBV5-4; cdr3_aa: CASSGPRDSTTNEKLFF
j_call: TRBJ1-1; v_call: TRBV11-2; cdr3_aa: CASSRMIRGAEAFF
j_call: TRBJ2-2; v_call: TRBV2; cdr3_aa: CASSEAYRAGELFF
j_call: TRBJ1-2; v_call: TRBV28; cdr3_aa: CASSSYPQGPYTF
j_call: TRBJ1-2; v_call: TRBV6-1; cdr3_aa: CASSRQRERAGGYTF
j_call: TRBJ2-3; v_call: TRBV15; cdr3_aa: CATSRTVKDTQYF
j_call: TRBJ2-5; v_call: TRBV5-1; cdr3_aa: CASSLVAGTSETQYF
j_call: TRBJ2-1; v_call: TRBV6-4; cdr3_aa: CASSDWGLGPAEQFF
j_call: TRBJ1-5; v_call: TRBV6-5; cdr3_aa: CASGAGRAYQPQHF
j_call: TRBJ1-5; v_call: TRBV20-1; cdr3_aa: CSAGGRFNQPQHF
j_call: TRBJ1-1; v_call: TRBV18; cdr3_aa: CASSSSKGSGGEAFF
j_call: TRBJ2-3; v_call: TRBV7-9; cdr3_aa: CASSLVAGTDTQYF
j_call: TRBJ2-3; v_call: TRBV5-1; cdr3_aa: CASSFQGGNTDTQYF
j_call: TRBJ1-6; v_call: TRBV18; cdr3_aa: CASSPQPGYNSPLHF
j_call: TRBJ2-5; v_call: TRBV7-6; cdr3_aa: CASSLGTDQETQYF
j_call: TRBJ1-5; v_call: TRBV6-2/TRBV6-3; cdr3_aa: CASSIQGAFHIPYQPQHF
j_call: TRBJ1-2; v_call: TRBV2; cdr3_aa: CASSRDRREGYTF
j_call: TRBJ1-3; v_call: TRBV5-1; cdr3_aa: CASSASSGFSGNTIYF
j_call: TRBJ1-2; v_call: TRBV6-1; cdr3_aa: CASSDSGTGSYGYTF
j_call: TRBJ1-1; v_call: TRBV2; cdr3_aa: CASSTDGRNTEAFF
j_call: TRBJ1-1; v_call: TRBV5-6; cdr3_aa: CASSLNTEAFF
j_call: TRBJ2-5; v_call: TRBV29-1; cdr3_aa: CSVSPGSRGETQYF